One sample yielded the 9 T cell receptor beta chains listed below, sequenced in a study of cytotoxic CD8 clonotypes in ibrutinib-treated CLL. Clones were read by immunoSEQ multiplex PCR, and TCRdb kept only the in-frame ones, dropping some. The table has about 35,000 clones, 70% to 80% seen once; the top ten hold around 15%. Sequencing used PBMCs, obtained at disease progression, from a patient treated with ibrutinib. Every receptor here comes from a human donor with chronic lymphocytic leukemia.

This clone was seen only a few times. This chain links TRBV6-5 with TRBJ1-3; D is perhaps TRBD1 (5 bases). Germline V gene data show CDR1 as MNHEY and CDR2 as SVGAGI. CDR3 length equals 13 residues. V dropped 2 bases and J dropped 4 bases, with 6 bases sitting between them. The CDR3 DNA reads as TGTGCCAGCAGTTACCCAGGGGGAAACACCATATATTTT. Amino acids: CASSYPGGNTIYF.

This clone showed up just a few times. The CDR3 nucleotides are TGCGCCAGCAAACCCAGGGGAATCACAGATACGCAGTATTTT. Translated, it gives CASKPRGITDTQYF. The gene calls are TRBV5-1 and TRBJ2-3, with a weak D call TRBD1 (6 bases). Germline V gives CDR1 SGHRS, CDR2 YFSETQ. Trimming stripped 6 bases from V and 2 bases from J, with 13 bases between. The CDR3 length is 14 residues.

The V and J genes are TRBV12-5 and TRBJ2-7; D remains ambiguous. The CDR3 is made up of 13 amino acids. Germline values: CDR1 LGHNT, CDR2 FRNRAP. Trimming cost V 6 bases and J 1 base, with 10 bases left between them. CDR3 in amino acids: CASGHGSSYEQYF. The CDR3 DNA reads TGTGCTAGTGGCCACGGGTCTTCCTACGAGCAGTACTTC.

The V gene is TRBV4-1, the J gene TRBJ1-1; D ambiguous. Trimming removed 0 bases at V and 1 base at J, with 12 bases between. There are 16 residues in the CDR3. CDR1 is MGHRA and CDR2 is YSYEKL in the germline V gene. CDR3 residues: CASSQEGRVRNTEAFF. Here the CDR3 DNA reads TGCGCCAGCAGCCAAGAAGGAAGGGTAAGGAACACTGAAGCTTTCTTT.

The chain recombines TRBV4-2 with TRBJ2-7, with 7 bases that match TRBD2. With 0 bases clipped from V and 3 bases from J, the junction kept 5 bases outside the gene matches. There are 15 residues in the CDR3. From germline, CDR1 is LGHNA and CDR2 YNFKEQ. For the CDR3, the DNA is TGTGCCAGCAGCCAAGATCTGGGCGGGGGCTACGAGCAGTACTTC. It codes for CASSQDLGGGYEQYF.

This clone was observed a single time. The rearrangement links TRBV2 to TRBJ1-3, with D possibly TRBD1 on 5 matching bases. From germline, CDR1 is SNHLY and CDR2 FYNNEI. V lost 2 bases and J lost 0, with 11 bases in between. This CDR3 is 16 amino acids long. CDR3 loop: CASSERQPSSGNTIYF. The CDR3 DNA reads as TGTGCCAGCAGTGAAAGACAGCCGAGCTCTGGAAACACCATATATTTT.

By frequency in the sample, this clone is medium-sized. This chain links TRBV12-2 with TRBJ1-5; the D call of TRBD1 is as the table states it, not checked on the DNA. TRBV12-2 is shown as a pseudogene. This CDR3 is 14 amino acids long. CDR3 protein: CASRETGFKGPQHF. Here the CDR3 DNA reads TGTGCAAGTCGCGAGACAGGTTTTAAGGGGCCCCAGCATTTT.

This rearrangement joins TRBV7-6 to TRBJ2-1; TRBD2 agrees at 11 bases. Germline values: CDR1 SGHVS, CDR2 FNYEAQ. Losses at the gene ends were 5 bases for V and 1 base for J; bases not matched to a gene: 10. The CDR3 is 18 amino acids. CDR3 nucleotides: TGTGCCAGCAGCGCCCGACCGGGACTAGCGGAATCCTACAATGAGCAGTTCTTC. It specifies CASSARPGLAESYNEQFF. The complete variable domain, with remaining parts taken from reference TRBV7-6 and TRBJ2-1, reads GAGVSQSPRYKVTKRGQDVALRCDPISGHVSLYWYRQALGQGPEFLTYFNYEAQQDKSGLPNDRFSAERPEGSISTLTIQRTEQRDSAMYRCASSARPGLAESYNEQFFGPGTRLTVL.

This clone turned up a few times. The chain recombines TRBV19 with TRBJ1-2; D gene unclear. Trimming cost V 9 bases and J 6 bases, with 17 bases left between them. Germline V gives CDR1 LNHDA, CDR2 SQIVND (reference sequence). CDR3 length equals 13 residues. CDR3 loop: CASQPIWGDGYTF. CDR3 DNA: TGTGCCAGCCAGCCTATTTGGGGAGATGGCTACACCTTC.